The 13 T cell receptor beta chains given below trace back to one sample, sequenced in a study of regulatory T cells in long-lasting Graves disease. Construction of the TCR beta libraries employed iRepertoire HTBI primers in conjunction with Arm-PCR of CDR3 regions. TCRdb passed the multiplex PCR reads through MiXCR, listing each CDR3 protein once. The sample contains roughly 530,000 distinct CDR3 sequences, about 16% of which appear only once. The time point is: newly diagnosed GD, antithyroid drugs for less than 3 months. Generation of the TCR library employed RNA extracted from PBMCs. These data were likewise used in another study, on T cells in Graves' hyperthyroidism and ophthalmopathy.

The sequences come from peripheral blood mononuclear cells (PBMCs), collected at new diagnosis, from a patient treated with antithyroid drugs. These receptors were taken from a woman aged 40-60 years with Graves disease.

This clonotype came up many times. This chain links TRBV13 with TRBJ1-2, with D uncertain. V was trimmed by 5 bases and J by 8 bases, leaving 21 bases between them. The CDR3 length is 15 residues. Germline V gene sequence: CDR1 PRHDT, CDR2 FYEKMQ (reference sequence). In nucleotides, the CDR3 is TGTGCCAGCAGCCCCCGGCCGGAACGCACGAACGGCTACACCTTC. This sequence encodes CASSPRPERTNGYTF.

Of note for this clonotype: This may arise from a read error, as a much more abundant clone is one base away. V usage is TRBV10-1 and J usage is TRBJ2-3; TRBD2 aligns across 9 bases. CDR1 and CDR2 from the germline V gene are WNHNN and SYGVQD (reference sequence). The CDR3 length is 15 residues. V dropped 6 bases and J dropped 0; count of bases not matched to a gene: 4. The CDR3 region is CASSALAGSTDTQYF. CDR3 in DNA: TGCGCCAGCAGCGCCCTAGCGGGGAGCACAGATACGCAGTATTTT.

At least ten counts were recorded for this clonotype. Here the CDR3 DNA reads TGTGCCAGCAGCTTAGAGATAGCGGGGAAAAACATTCAGTACTTC. It specifies CASSLEIAGKNIQYF. J is TRBJ2-4 and V is TRBV7-8; 8 positions agree with TRBD2. The V gene end was trimmed by 1 base and the J gene end by 4 bases; junction bases not matched to a gene: 3. The CDR3 runs to 15 residues. The germline V gene has CDR1 SGHVS and CDR2 FQNEAQ.

Of note for this clonotype: No conserved phenylalanine or tryptophan is present at the end of the CDR3, so a read error is the likely explanation. The V and J genes are TRBV24-1 and TRBJ2-1; D remains ambiguous. The CDR3 covers 11 residues. CDR1 and CDR2 from the germline V gene are KGHDR and SFDVKD. V was clipped by 8 bases and J by 9 bases, with 10 bases between them. The CDR3 DNA reads as TGTGCCACCACCTTCCTCGGTGAGCAGTTCCTC. Its translation: CATTFLGEQFL.

This clonotype was seen a handful of times. The chain employs TRBV7-8 and TRBJ1-1, with D perhaps matching TRBD1 (6 bases). Germline V gene lookup returns CDR1 SGHVS and CDR2 FQNEAQ. The CDR3 is 13 amino acids. Trimming shortened V by 6 bases and J by 6 bases, and 14 bases separated the two germline ends. The CDR3 here is CASRGGGAAEAFF. For the CDR3, the DNA is TGTGCCAGCAGGGGGGGGGGGGCTGCTGAAGCTTTCTTT.

The sample holds many counts of this clonotype. The V and J genes are TRBV11-2 and TRBJ1-2; 8 bases match TRBD1. Germline lookup yields CDR1 SGHAT and CDR2 FQNNGV. J gave up 7 bases and V 5 bases, and 12 bases lay outside the gene matches. The CDR3 runs 15 residues. The CDR3 nucleotides are TGTGCCAGCAGCCCAATCTCGGGACAGGCCGGTGGCTACACCTTC. As protein: CASSPISGQAGGYTF.

This clonotype was counted a few times. A read error may produce the germline difference seen at one junction end. V and J are TRBV3-1 and TRBJ2-5; no firm D call. The germline gives CDR1 LGHDT, CDR2 YNNKEL (reference sequence). The CDR3 consists of 11 residues. CDR3 residues: CGSSQRETQYF. CDR3 sequence (DNA): TGTGGCAGCAGCCAGAGAGAGACCCAGTACTTC.

This sequence joins TRBV19 and TRBJ1-4; the D is unclear. This CDR3 spans 15 amino acids. Trimming stripped 5 bases from V and 8 bases from J, with 18 bases between. Germline V gene lookup returns CDR1 LNHDA and CDR2 SQIVND (reference sequence). The DNA for the CDR3 is TGTGCCAGTAGTTTCATGACAAAAAAAGGAGAAAAACTGTTTTTT. Translated: CASSFMTKKGEKLFF.

This clonotype was counted at least ten times. V usage is TRBV2 and J usage is TRBJ1-2; the D gene is possibly TRBD1 (6 bases). The length of the CDR3 is 11 residues. CDR1 SNHLY and CDR2 FYNNEI come from the germline V gene. The germline V and J ends were trimmed by 11 bases and 8 bases, with 15 bases remaining between them. The CDR3 sequence: CALGTPSGYTF. For the CDR3, the DNA is TGTGCCCTCGGGACACCCTCCGGCTACACCTTC.

This clonotype was found many times. The V call is TRBV7-9, the J call TRBJ2-5, with D maybe TRBD1 (6 bases). CDR1 is SEHNR, CDR2 FQNEAQ, per germline (reference sequence). V lost 5 bases, J lost 2 bases, and 15 bases lay in between. The length of the CDR3 is 15 residues. CDR3 nucleotides: TGTGCCAGCAGCCCTCGGGACAACTTACAAGAGACCCAGTACTTC. Its protein is CASSPRDNLQETQYF.

This clonotype was detected many times. This chain connects TRBV12-3 or TRBV12-4 to TRBJ1-5; D unclear. The CDR3 has 14 amino acids. V shed 2 bases and J shed 3 bases, with 8 bases lying between them. The CDR3 DNA reads TGTGCCAGCAGTTTAATAGGGAACAATCAGCCCCAGCATTTT. It translates to CASSLIGNNQPQHF.

The chain recombines TRBV19 with TRBJ1-1, with D possibly TRBD1 on 6 matching bases. This CDR3 comprises 13 residues. Trimming stripped 7 bases from V and 0 bases from J, with 9 bases between. Per germline, CDR1 LNHDA and CDR2 SQIVND (reference sequence). The CDR3 region is CASKWDMNTEAFF. DNA for the CDR3: TGTGCCAGTAAGTGGGACATGAACACTGAAGCTTTCTTT.

This clonotype has just a few counts. The chain carries TRBV20-1 and TRBJ2-5; weak D call: TRBD2 (6 bases). From germline, CDR1 is DFQATT and CDR2 SNEGSKA (reference sequence). V was shortened by 3 bases and J by 3 bases, with 8 bases between the two germline ends. This CDR3 contains 12 residues. CDR3 bases: TGCAGTGCTAGCGGGGGTAAAGAGACCCAGTACTTC. Translated, it gives CSASGGKETQYF.